This TCR beta chain stems from a study of blood T cell repertoires in COVID-19. Study as a whole: PBMCs, B-cell-depleted T cells, or T cells were the source of the cDNA or gDNA that made up the material.

V gave up 5 bases and J gave up 4 bases, with 11 bases separating them. The CDR3 covers 13 residues. Germline values: CDR1 SEHNR, CDR2 FQNEAQ (reference sequence). Per the original data handling: It was from reference gene primer amplification that nucleated cell counts were estimated. TCRdb's table, derived via immunoSEQ multiplex PCR, lists solely in-frame clones and lacks some. Clone size and the V and J calls come from that table; the DNA yielded D and trimming. The repertoire holds 120,000 to 150,000 clones, with roughly 88% as singletons. The TCR originated in a woman in her fifties or sixties in a cohort sampled during active or convalescent COVID-19. Sample: peripheral blood. The chain employs TRBV7-9 and TRBJ1-2, with D tentatively TRBD1 (6 bases). For the CDR3, the DNA is TGTGCCAGCAGCGAGACAGGACCCTATGGCTACACCTTC. Translated: CASSETGPYGYTF.